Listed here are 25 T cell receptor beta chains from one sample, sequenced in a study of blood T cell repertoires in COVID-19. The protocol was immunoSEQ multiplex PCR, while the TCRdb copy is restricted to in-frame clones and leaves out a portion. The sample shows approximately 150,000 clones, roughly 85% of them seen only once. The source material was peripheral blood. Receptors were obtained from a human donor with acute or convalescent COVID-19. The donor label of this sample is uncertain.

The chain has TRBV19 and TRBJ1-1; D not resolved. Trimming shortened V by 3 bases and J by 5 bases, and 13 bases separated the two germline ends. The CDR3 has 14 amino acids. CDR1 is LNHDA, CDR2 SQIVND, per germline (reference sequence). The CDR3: CASSMGRIRTEAFF. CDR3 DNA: TGTGCCAGTAGTATGGGCAGGATCAGGACTGAAGCTTTCTTT.

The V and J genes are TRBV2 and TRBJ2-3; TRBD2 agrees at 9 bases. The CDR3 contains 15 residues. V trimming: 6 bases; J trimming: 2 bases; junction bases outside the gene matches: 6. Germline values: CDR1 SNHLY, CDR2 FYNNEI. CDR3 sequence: CASRTGLALTDTQYF. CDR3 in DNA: TGTGCCAGCAGAACCGGACTAGCGCTCACAGATACGCAGTATTTT.

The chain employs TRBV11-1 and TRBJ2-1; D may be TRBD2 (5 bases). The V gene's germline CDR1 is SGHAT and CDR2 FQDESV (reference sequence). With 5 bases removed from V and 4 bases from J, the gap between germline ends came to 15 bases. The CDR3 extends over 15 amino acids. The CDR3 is CASSLDLPGYNEQFF. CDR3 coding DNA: TGTGCCAGCAGCCTGGACTTGCCGGGATACAATGAGCAGTTCTTC.

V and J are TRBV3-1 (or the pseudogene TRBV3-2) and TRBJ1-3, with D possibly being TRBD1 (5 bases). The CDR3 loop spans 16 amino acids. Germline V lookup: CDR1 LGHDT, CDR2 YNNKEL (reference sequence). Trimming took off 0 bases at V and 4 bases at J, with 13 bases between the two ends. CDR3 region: CASSQEGQGSGNTIYF. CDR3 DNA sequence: TGTGCCAGCAGCCAAGAAGGCCAGGGATCAGGAAACACCATATATTTT.

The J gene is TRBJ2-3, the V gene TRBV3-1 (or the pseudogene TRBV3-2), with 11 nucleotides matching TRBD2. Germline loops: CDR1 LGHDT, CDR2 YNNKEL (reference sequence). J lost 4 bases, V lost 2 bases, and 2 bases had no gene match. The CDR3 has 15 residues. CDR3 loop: CASSQTSGSADTQYF. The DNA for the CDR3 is TGTGCCAGCAGCCAAACTAGCGGGAGCGCAGATACGCAGTATTTT.

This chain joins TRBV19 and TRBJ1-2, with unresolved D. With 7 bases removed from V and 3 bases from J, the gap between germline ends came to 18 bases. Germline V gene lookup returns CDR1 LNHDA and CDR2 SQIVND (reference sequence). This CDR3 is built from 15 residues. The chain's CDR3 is CASNRVRNFDYGYTF. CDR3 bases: TGTGCCAGTAATCGGGTCCGGAATTTTGACTATGGCTACACCTTC. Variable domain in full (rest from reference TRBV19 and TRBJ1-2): DGGITQSPKYLFRKEGQNVTLSCEQNLNHDAMYWYRQDPGQGLRLIYYSQIVNDFQKGDIAEGYSVSREKKESFPLTVTSAQKNPTAFYLCASNRVRNFDYGYTFGSGTRLTVV.

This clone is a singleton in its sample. CDR3 bases: TGTGCCAGCAGCTTGGACCCGGGACAGGAAGAGACCCAGTACTTC. It yields the protein CASSLDPGQEETQYF. The V and J genes are TRBV11-1 and TRBJ2-5; 8 positions agree with TRBD1. J was trimmed by 3 bases and V by 3 bases; bases with no gene match: 6. The length of the CDR3 is 15 residues. Germline V CDR1 and CDR2: SGHAT, FQDESV (reference sequence).

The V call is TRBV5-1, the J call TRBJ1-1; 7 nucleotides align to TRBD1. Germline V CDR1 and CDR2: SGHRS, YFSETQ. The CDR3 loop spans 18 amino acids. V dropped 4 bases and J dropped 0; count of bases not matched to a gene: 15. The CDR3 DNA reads TGCGCCAGCAGCCCTTCCGGACAGGCCTCATGGATGAACACTGAAGCTTTCTTT. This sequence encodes CASSPSGQASWMNTEAFF. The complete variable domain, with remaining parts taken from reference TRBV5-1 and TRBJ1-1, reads KAGVTQTPRYLIKTRGQQVTLSCSPISGHRSVSWYQQTPGQGLQFLFEYFSETQRNKGNFPGRFSGRQFSNSRSEMNVSTLELGDSALYLCASSPSGQASWMNTEAFFGQGTRLTVV.

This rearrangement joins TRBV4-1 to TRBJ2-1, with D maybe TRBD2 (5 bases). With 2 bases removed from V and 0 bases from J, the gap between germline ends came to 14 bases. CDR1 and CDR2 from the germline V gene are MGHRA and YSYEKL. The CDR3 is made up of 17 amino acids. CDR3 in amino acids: CASSQSGGTSSYNEQFF. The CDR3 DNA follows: TGCGCCAGCAGCCAATCAGGCGGCACTAGCTCCTACAATGAGCAGTTCTTC.

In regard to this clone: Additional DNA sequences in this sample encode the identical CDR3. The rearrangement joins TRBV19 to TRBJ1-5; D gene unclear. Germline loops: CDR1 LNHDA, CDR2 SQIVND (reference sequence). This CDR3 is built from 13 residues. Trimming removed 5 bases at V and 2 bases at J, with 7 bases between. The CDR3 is CASSPGGNQPQHF. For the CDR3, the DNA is TGTGCCAGTAGTCCCGGGGGCAATCAGCCCCAGCATTTT.

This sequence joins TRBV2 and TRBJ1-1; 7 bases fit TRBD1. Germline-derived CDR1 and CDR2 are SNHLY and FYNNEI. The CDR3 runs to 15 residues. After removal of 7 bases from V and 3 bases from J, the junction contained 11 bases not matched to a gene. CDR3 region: CASTRGEPIDTEAFF. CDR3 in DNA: TGTGCCAGCACCAGGGGGGAGCCCATTGACACTGAAGCTTTCTTT.

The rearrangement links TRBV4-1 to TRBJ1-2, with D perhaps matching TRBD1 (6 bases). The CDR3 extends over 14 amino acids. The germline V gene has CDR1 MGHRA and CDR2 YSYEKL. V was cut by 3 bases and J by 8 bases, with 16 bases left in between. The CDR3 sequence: CASSHPQGARGYTF. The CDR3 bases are TGCGCCAGCAGCCACCCACAGGGCGCGAGGGGCTACACCTTC.

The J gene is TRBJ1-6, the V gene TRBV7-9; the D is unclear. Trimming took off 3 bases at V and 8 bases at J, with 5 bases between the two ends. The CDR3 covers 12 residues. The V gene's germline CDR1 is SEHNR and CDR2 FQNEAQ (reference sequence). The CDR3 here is CASSFEDSPLHF. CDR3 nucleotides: TGTGCCAGCAGCTTTGAGGATTCACCCCTCCACTTT.

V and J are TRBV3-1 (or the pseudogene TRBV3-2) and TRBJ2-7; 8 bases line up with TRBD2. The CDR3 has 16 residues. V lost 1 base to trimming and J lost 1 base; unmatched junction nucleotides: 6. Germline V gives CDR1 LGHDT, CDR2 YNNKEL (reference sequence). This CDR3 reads CASSQARRGESYEQYF. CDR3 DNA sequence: TGTGCCAGCAGCCAAGCCCGGCGGGGGGAATCCTACGAGCAGTACTTC.

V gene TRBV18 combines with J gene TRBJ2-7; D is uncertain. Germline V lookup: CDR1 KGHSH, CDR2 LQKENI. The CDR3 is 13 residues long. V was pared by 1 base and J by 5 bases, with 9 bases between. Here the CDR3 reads CASSPRLQDEQYF. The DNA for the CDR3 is TGTGCCAGCTCACCACGATTGCAGGACGAGCAGTACTTC.

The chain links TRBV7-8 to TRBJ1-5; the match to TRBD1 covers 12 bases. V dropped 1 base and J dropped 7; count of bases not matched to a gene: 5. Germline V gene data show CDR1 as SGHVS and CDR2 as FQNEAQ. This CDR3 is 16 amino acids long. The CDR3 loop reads CASSLGDRGPGQPQHF. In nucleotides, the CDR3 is TGTGCCAGCAGCTTAGGGGACAGGGGGCCGGGGCAGCCCCAGCATTTT.

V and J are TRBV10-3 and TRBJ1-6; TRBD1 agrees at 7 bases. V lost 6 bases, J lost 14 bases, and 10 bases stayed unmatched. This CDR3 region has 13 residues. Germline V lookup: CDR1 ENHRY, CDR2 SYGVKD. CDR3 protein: CAIRGTEVATLHF. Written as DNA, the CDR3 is TGTGCCATCAGGGGGACAGAGGTGGCCACCCTCCACTTT.

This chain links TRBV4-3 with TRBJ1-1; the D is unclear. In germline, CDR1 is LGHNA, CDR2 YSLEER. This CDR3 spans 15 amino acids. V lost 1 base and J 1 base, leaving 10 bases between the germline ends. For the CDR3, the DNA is TGCGCCAGCAGCCAAGTCGTGGCAGGGAACACTGAAGCTTTCTTT. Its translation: CASSQVVAGNTEAFF.

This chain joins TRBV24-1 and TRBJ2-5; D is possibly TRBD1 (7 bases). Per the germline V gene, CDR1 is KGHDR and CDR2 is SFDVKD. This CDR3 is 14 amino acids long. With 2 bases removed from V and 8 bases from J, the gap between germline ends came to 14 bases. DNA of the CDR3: TGTGCCACCAGTGATTATTCCCAGGGGGGCACCCAGTACTTC. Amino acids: CATSDYSQGGTQYF.

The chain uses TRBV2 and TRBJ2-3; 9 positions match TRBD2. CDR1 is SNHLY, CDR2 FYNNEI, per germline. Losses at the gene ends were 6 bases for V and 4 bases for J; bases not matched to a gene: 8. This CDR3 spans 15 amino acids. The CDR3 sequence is CASRSGGGGPDTQYF. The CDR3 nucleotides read TGTGCCAGCAGGAGCGGCGGGGGGGGTCCAGATACGCAGTATTTT.

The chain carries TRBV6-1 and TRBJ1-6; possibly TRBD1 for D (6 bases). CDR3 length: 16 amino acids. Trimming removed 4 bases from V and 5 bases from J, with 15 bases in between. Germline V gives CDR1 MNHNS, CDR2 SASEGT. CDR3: CASSVHREMDNSPLHF. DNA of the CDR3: TGTGCCAGCAGTGTCCACAGGGAGATGGATAATTCACCCCTCCACTTT.

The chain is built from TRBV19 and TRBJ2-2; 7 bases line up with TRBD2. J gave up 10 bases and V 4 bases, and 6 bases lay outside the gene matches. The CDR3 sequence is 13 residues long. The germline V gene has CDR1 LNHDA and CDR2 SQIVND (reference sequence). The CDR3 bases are TGTGCCAGTAGTAGCGGGGGACGGGCGGAGCTGTTTTTT. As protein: CASSSGGRAELFF.

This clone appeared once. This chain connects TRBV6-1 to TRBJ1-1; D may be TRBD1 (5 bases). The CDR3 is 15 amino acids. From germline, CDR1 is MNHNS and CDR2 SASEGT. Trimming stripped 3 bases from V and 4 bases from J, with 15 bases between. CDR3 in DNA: TGTGCCAGCAGTGACCACCGGGGGGTGGGCACTGAAGCTTTCTTT. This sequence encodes CASSDHRGVGTEAFF.

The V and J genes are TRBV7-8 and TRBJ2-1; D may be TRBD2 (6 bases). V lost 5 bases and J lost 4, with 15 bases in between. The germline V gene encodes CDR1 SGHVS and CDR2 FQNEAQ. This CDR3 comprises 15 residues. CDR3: CASSPSGLGYNEQFF. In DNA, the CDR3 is TGTGCCAGCAGCCCCAGCGGGCTAGGGTACAATGAGCAGTTCTTC.

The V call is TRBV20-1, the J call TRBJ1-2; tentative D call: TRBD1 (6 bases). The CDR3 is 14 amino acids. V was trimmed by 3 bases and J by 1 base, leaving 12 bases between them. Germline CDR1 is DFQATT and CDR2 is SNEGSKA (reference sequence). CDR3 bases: TGCAGTGCTAGTAGGGGCAGGGGTAACTATGGCTACACCTTC. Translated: CSASRGRGNYGYTF.